The T cell receptor (beta chain) under discussion was sequenced for a study of blood T cell repertoires in COVID-19. Whole-study context: The United States, Italy and Spain were the sources of the acute and convalescent COVID-19 samples. Sample material is recorded as cDNA or gDNA derived from T cells, B-cell-depleted T cells, or PBMCs.

Original handling: Cell counts per sample came from amplifying reference gene primers. Profiled with immunoSEQ multiplex PCR; TCRdb holds only in-frame clones, not every one. V, J and clone size are those of that table, while D and trimming were read from the DNA. The repertoire holds tens of thousands of clones, with approximately 90% as singletons. With 5 bases removed from V and 5 bases from J, the gap between germline ends came to 24 bases. There are 17 residues in the CDR3. CDR1 is SGHTA, CDR2 FQGNSA, per germline. Sequencing used peripheral blood. This TCR was recovered from a woman aged 45-60 years with active or convalescent COVID-19. This chain connects TRBV7-2 to TRBJ1-2; the D gene is possibly TRBD1 (5 bases). Here the CDR3 DNA reads TGTGCCAGCAGCCCCGACAGTTCCACCAGGGCCTTTTATGGCTACACCTTC. Translation gives CASSPDSSTRAFYGYTF.